The rows below give T cell receptor beta chains drawn from one sample of a study of blood T cell repertoires in COVID-19. Profiled with immunoSEQ multiplex PCR; TCRdb holds only in-frame clones, not every one. Of 130,000 or so clones in the sample, roughly 90% are singletons; the top ten hold more than 2%. The material sequenced was peripheral blood. The source is a man aged 70 or older with active COVID-19. CDR3s include the opening cysteine and the closing phenylalanine or tryptophan. D genes are given only for firm matches. For some rows the clone size is stated as once, few or many, or as a class when expanded; others skip it.

D	V	J	size	DNA	CDR3
TRBD2	TRBV28	TRBJ2-1	-	TGTGCCAGCAGTCCGAGCGCGGGAGCAGGGTTTGAGCAGTTCTTC	CASSPSAGAGFEQFF
TRBD2	TRBV7-7	TRBJ2-3	-	TGTGCCAGCAGCCCGACTAGCCTTAGCACAGATACGCAGTATTTT	CASSPTSLSTDTQYF
TRBD1	TRBV7-9	TRBJ2-6	-	TGTGCCAGCCGTAATACCGGACAGGGGGCGGGAGGGGCCAACGTCCTGACTTTC	CASRNTGQGAGGANVLTF
-	TRBV6-2/TRBV6-3	TRBJ1-1	-	TGTGCCAGCAGTGCTCAAATCTCAGGGCGAGCTTTCTTT	CASSAQISGRAFF
TRBD1	TRBV29-1	TRBJ2-5	once	TGCAGCGTCGGACAGGGGGAGGAGACCCAGTACTTC	CSVGQGEETQYF
TRBD1	TRBV6-4	TRBJ2-7	-	TGTGCCCTCGATACACCCGGACAGGACTACGAGCAGTACTTC	CALDTPGQDYEQYF
-	TRBV24-1	TRBJ2-7	-	TGTGCCACCAGTGACATCGACAACTCCTACGAGCAGTACTTC	CATSDIDNSYEQYF
TRBD1	TRBV5-4	TRBJ2-7	-	TGTGCCAGCAGCTTGGGGGGGACAGGGGGAAGCGAGCAGTACTTC	CASSLGGTGGSEQYF
TRBD1	TRBV5-1	TRBJ1-2	-	TGCGCCAGCAGAGAGGGGACAGACGAGAATGGCTACACCTTC	CASREGTDENGYTF
TRBD1	TRBV7-3	TRBJ1-2	once	TGTGCCAGCAGTTTCGGACAGGGAGATGGCTACACCTTC	CASSFGQGDGYTF